This T cell receptor (beta chain) was documented in a study of shared clonotypes between healthy human individuals. Profiling relied on immunoSEQ multiplex PCR, and the TCRdb table lists in-frame clones only, not all of them. The table lists 730,000 or so clones, roughly 78% of them singletons. Subsets obtained from CD4+ cells comprised CD45RA+ naive and CD45RA-negative memory cells. V lost 1 base and J lost 2, with 8 bases in between. The CDR3 runs to 15 residues. The TCR comes from a woman aged 25 to 39 in good health. V and J are TRBV23-1 and TRBJ1-4, with no clear D. TRBV23-1 is noted as an ORF with a role that remains uncertain. Sequencing was done on a sample of memory CD4+ T cells sorted from blood. Subset here: CD45RA-negative fraction. CDR3 sequence reads: CASSQLRATNEKLFF. CDR3 sequence (DNA): TGCGCCAGCAGTCAATTGCGTGCGACTAATGAAAAACTGTTTTTT.